This T cell receptor (beta chain) derives from a study of blood T cell repertoires in COVID-19. Study-level background: From T cells, B-cell-depleted T cells, or PBMCs came the material, which was cDNA or gDNA.

Repertoires were generated with immunoSEQ multiplex PCR, while TCRdb's copy carries only in-frame clones and drops some. Of about 270,000 clones in the sample, more than 70% were seen once. The CDR3 length is 17 residues. Germline loops: CDR1 KGHSH, CDR2 LQKENI. The V segment lost 4 bases and the J segment 0 bases; nucleotides outside the gene matches: 7. Participants, about 18 to 89 years old, spanned fewer than 25 US areas. In assigning cohorts, the study relied on participant-reported clinical history. Input material: PBMCs or T cells enriched from blood (not recorded which). The V and J genes are TRBV18 and TRBJ2-1; 9 bases align to TRBD2. The TCR sequence derives from a woman between 40 and 55 years old with acute COVID-19. The CDR3 DNA reads as TGTGCCAGCTCACTATCCGGGACTAGCTTCTCCTACAATGAGCAGTTCTTC. Encoded protein: CASSLSGTSFSYNEQFF. The variable domain in full, with the rest retrieved from reference TRBV18 and TRBJ2-1, is NAGVMQNPRHLVRRRGQEARLRCSPMKGHSHVYWYRQLPEEGLKFMVYLQKENIIDESGMPKERFSAEFPKEGPSILRIQQVVRGDSAAYFCASSLSGTSFSYNEQFFGPGTRLTVL.